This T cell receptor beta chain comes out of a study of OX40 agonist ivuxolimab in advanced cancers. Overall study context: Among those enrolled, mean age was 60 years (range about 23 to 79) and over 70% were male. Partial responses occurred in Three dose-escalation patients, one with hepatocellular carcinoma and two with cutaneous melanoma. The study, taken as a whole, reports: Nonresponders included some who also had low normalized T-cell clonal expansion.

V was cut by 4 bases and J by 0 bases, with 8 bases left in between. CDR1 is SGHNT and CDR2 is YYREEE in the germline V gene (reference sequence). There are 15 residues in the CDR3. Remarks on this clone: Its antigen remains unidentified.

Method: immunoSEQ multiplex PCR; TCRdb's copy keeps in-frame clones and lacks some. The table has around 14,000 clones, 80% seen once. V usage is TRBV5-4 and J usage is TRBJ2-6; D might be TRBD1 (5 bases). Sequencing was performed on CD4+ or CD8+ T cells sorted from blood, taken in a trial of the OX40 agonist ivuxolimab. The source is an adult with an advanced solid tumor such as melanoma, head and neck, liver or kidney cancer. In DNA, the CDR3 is TGTGCCAGCAGCCAAGACAGCTCTGGGGCCAACGTCCTGACTTTC. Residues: CASSQDSSGANVLTF.